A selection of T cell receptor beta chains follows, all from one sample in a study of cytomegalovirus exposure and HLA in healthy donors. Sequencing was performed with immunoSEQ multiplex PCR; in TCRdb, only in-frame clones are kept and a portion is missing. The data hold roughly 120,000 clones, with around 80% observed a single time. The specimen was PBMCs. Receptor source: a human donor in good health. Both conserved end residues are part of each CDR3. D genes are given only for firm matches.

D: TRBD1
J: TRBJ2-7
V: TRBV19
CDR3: CASRTGTGAYEQYF

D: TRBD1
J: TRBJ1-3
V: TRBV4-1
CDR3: CASSQDRTGGNTIYF

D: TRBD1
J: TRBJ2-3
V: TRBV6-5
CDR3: CASSGTGPTDTQYF

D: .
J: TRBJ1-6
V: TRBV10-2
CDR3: CASSESGSNSPLHF

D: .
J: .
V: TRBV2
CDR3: CASSERPDWLYEQYF

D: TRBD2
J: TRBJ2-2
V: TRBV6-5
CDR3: CASSYTSGGAGELFF

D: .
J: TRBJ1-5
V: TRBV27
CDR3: CAVSPDPRGKQPQHF

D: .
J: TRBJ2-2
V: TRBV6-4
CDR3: CASKAGEVGELFF

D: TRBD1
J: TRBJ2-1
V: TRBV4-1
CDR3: CATRDSLHNEQFF

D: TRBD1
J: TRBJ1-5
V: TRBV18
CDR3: CASSPGFARDRGLGSNQPQHF

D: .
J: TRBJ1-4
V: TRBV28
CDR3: CASSPGDKTTNEKLFF

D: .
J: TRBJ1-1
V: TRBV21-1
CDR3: CASSKFGLRFPSREAFF

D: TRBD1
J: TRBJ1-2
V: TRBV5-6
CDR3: CASSFQYGQGTGYTF

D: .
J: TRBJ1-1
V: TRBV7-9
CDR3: CATILDYRGAFF

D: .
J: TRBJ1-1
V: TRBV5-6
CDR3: CASSLGRGTTEAFF

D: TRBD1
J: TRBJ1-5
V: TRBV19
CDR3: CASSPETGNSNQPQHF

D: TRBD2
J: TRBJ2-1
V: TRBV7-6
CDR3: CASSITSGGLEQFF

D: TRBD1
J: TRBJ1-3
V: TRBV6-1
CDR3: CASSGLPGTGLSLSGNTIYF

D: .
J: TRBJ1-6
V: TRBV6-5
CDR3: CASSSQENSPLHF

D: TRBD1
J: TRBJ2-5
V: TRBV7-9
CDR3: CASSKGDREQETQYF

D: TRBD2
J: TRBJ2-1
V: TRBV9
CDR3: CASSVERGGVPRSVQFF

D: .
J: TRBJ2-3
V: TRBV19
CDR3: CATSILRGDTQYF

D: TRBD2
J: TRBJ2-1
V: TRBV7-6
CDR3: CASSLAGGFYNEQFF

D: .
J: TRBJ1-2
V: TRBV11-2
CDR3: CASSSVAGGLYGYTF

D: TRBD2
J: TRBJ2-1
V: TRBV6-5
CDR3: CASSRLAGVGEQFF

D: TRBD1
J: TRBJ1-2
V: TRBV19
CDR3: CASSIDPGQGSGGYTF

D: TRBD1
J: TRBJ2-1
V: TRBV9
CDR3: CASSPRTGTREQFF